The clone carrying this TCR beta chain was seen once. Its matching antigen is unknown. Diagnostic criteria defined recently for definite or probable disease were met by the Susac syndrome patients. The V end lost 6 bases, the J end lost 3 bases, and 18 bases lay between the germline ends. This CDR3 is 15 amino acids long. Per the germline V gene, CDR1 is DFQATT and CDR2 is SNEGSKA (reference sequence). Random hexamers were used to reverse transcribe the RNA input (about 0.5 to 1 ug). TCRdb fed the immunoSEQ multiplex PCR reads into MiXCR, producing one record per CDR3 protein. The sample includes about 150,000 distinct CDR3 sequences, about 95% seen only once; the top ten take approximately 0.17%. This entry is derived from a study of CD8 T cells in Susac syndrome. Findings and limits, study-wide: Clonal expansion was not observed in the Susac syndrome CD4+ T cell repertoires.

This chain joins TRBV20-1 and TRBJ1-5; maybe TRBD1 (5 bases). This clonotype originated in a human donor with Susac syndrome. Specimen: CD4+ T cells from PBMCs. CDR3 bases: TGCAGTGCCATCCCCCCTGGACAAGACAATCAGCCCCAGCATTTT. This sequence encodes CSAIPPGQDNQPQHF.